What follows are 5 T cell receptor beta chains derived from one specimen sequenced in a study of blood T cell repertoires in COVID-19. Generated by immunoSEQ multiplex PCR, the TCRdb table keeps only in-frame clones and is missing some. The table lists hundreds of thousands of clones, roughly 85% of them singletons. Sequenced sample: peripheral blood. The receptor set was obtained from a woman aged 45-65 years who had recovered from COVID-19.

The genes are TRBV5-5 and TRBJ2-7; 8 positions match TRBD1. V dropped 0 bases and J dropped 3; count of bases not matched to a gene: 5. The CDR3 is made up of 15 amino acids. Germline V gene lookup returns CDR1 SGHKS and CDR2 YYEKEE (reference sequence). This chain's CDR3 is CASSLERTGYYEQYF. The CDR3 DNA reads as TGTGCCAGCAGCTTGGAACGGACAGGGTACTACGAGCAGTACTTC.

The chain uses TRBV9 and TRBJ2-1; D possibly corresponds to TRBD1 (6 bases). V was cut by 0 bases and J by 0 bases, with 7 bases left in between. CDR3 size: 15 residues. The germline V gene encodes CDR1 SGDLS and CDR2 YYNGEE. CDR3 DNA: TGTGCCAGCAGCGTAGAGGGGGTCTCCTACAATGAGCAGTTCTTC. Protein product: CASSVEGVSYNEQFF.

V usage is TRBV18 and J usage is TRBJ2-5; 7 nucleotides line up with TRBD1. Germline V gene lookup returns CDR1 KGHSH and CDR2 LQKENI. J lost 3 bases, V lost 5 bases, and 6 bases had no gene match. The CDR3 loop spans 14 amino acids. DNA for the CDR3: TGTGCCAGCTCAGTAAATACAGGGGAAGAGACCCAGTACTTC. The encoded protein is CASSVNTGEETQYF.

The gene calls are TRBV7-9 and TRBJ2-1, with a possible D match to TRBD1 (5 bases). The CDR3 is 13 amino acids. V was pared by 4 bases and J by 3 bases, with 7 bases between. Germline V gene lookup returns CDR1 SEHNR and CDR2 FQNEAQ (reference sequence). This chain's CDR3 is CASSSRVYNEQFF. DNA for the CDR3: TGTGCCAGCAGCTCCAGGGTCTACAATGAGCAGTTCTTC.

The chain employs TRBV10-3 and TRBJ1-1; D is possibly TRBD1 (6 bases). There are 16 residues in the CDR3. The V gene's germline CDR1 is ENHRY and CDR2 SYGVKD. Trimming stripped 0 bases from V and 1 base from J, with 12 bases between. This CDR3 is CAISESGTGQNTEAFF. CDR3 nucleotide sequence: TGTGCCATCAGTGAGTCGGGAACAGGGCAGAACACTGAAGCTTTCTTT.